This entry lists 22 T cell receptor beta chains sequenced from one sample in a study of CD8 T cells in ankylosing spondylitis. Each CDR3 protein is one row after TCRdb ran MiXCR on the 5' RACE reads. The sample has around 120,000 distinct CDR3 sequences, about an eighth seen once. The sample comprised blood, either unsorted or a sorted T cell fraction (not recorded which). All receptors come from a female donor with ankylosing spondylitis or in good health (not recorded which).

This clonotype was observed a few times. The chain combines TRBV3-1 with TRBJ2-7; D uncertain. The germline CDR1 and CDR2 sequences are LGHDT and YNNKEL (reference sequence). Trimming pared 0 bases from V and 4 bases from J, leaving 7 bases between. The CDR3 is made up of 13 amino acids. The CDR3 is CASSQDLVYEQYF. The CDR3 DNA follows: TGTGCCAGCAGCCAAGATCTAGTGTACGAGCAGTACTTC.

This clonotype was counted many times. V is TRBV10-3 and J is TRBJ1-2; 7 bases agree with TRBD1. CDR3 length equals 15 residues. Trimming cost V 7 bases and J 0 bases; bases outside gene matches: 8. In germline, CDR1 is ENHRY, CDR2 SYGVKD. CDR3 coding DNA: TGTGCCATCAACGGAGGACAGGACCCTAACTATGGCTACACCTTC. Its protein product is CAINGGQDPNYGYTF.

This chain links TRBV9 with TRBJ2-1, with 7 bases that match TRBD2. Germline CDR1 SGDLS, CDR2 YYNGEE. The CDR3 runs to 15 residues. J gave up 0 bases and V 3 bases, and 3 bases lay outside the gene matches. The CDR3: CASSGREASYNEQFF. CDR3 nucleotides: TGTGCCAGCAGCGGCCGGGAGGCCTCCTACAATGAGCAGTTCTTC.

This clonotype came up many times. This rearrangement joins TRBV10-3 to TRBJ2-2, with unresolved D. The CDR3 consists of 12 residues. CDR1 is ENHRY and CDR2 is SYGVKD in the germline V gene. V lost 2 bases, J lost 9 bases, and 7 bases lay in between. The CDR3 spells CAISERVRELFF. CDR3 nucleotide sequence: TGTGCCATCAGTGAGCGTGTGAGGGAGCTGTTTTTT.

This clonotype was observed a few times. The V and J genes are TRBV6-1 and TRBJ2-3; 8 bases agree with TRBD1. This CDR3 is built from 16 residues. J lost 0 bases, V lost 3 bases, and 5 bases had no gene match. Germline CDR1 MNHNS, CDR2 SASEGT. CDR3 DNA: TGTGCCAGCAGTGACAGGGACAGGAGTAGCACAGATACGCAGTATTTT. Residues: CASSDRDRSSTDTQYF.

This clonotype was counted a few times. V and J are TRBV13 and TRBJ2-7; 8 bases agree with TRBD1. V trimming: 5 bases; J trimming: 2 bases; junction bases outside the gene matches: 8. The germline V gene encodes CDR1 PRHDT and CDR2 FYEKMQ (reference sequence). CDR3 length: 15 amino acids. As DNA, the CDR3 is TGTGCCAGCAGCCCGGACAGGGCGGGGCCCTACGAGCAGTACTTC. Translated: CASSPDRAGPYEQYF. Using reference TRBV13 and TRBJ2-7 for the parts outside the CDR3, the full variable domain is AAGVIQSPRHLIKEKRETATLKCYPIPRHDTVYWYQQGPGQDPQFLISFYEKMQSDKGSIPDRFSAQQFSDYHSELNMSSLELGDSALYFCASSPDRAGPYEQYFGPGTRLTVT.

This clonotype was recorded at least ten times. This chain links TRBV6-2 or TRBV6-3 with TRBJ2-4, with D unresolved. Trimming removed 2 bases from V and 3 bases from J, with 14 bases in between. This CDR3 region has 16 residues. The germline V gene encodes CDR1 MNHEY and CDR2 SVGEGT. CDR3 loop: CASSYDGHWGKNIQYF. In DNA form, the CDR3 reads TGTGCCAGCAGTTACGATGGCCATTGGGGCAAAAACATTCAGTACTTC.

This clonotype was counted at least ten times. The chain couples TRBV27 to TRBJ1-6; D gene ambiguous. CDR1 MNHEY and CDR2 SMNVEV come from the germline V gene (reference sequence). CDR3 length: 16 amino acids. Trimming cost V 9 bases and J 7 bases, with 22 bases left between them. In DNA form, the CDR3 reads TGTGCCAGAGGGAACCAGGACTTTGGGGAGAATTCACCCCTCCACTTT. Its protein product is CARGNQDFGENSPLHF.

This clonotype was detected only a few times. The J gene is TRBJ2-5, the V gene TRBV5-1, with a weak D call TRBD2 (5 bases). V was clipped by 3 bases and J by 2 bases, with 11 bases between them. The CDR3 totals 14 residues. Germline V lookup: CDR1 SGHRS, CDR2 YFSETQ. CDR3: CASSYGVTQETQYF. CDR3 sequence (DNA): TGCGCCAGCAGCTACGGGGTAACTCAAGAGACCCAGTACTTC.

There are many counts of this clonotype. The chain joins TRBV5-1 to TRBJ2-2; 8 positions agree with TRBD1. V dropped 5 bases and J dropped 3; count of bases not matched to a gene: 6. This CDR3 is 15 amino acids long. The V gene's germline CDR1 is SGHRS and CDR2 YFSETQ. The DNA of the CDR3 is TGCGCCAGCAGACTGACAGGGGTTCACACCGGGGAGCTGTTTTTT. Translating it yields CASRLTGVHTGELFF.

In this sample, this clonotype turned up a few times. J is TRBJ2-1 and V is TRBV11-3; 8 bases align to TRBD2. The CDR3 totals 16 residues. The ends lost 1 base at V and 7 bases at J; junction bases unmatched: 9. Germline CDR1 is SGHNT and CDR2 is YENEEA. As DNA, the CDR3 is TGTGCCAGCAGCTTAGTCCCTAGCGGGTCCAGGAATGAGCAGTTCTTC. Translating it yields CASSLVPSGSRNEQFF.

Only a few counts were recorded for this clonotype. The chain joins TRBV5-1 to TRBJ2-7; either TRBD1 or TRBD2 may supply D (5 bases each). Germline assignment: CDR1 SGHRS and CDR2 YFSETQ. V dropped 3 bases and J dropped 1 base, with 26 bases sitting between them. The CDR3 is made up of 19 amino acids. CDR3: CASSSEDRDPEFRSYEQYF. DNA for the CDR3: TGCGCCAGCAGCTCGGAGGACCGGGACCCCGAGTTCCGATCCTACGAGCAGTACTTC.

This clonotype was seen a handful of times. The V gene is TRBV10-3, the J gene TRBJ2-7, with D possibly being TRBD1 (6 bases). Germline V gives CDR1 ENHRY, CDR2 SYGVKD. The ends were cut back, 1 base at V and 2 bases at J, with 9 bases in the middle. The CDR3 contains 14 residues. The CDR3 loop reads CAISELQGAYEQYF. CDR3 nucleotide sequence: TGTGCCATCAGTGAGTTACAGGGAGCCTACGAGCAGTACTTC.

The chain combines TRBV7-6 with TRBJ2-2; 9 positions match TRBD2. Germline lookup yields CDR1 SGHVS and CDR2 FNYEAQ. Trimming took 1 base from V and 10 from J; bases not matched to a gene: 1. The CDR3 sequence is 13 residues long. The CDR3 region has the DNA TGTGCCAGCAGCTTAGGGACTAGCGTGGAGCTGTTTTTT. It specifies CASSLGTSVELFF.

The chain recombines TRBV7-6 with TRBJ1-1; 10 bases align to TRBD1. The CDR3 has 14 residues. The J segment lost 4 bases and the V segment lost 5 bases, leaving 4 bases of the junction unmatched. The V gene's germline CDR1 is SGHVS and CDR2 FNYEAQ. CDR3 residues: CASSKGQGSTEAFF. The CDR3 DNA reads TGTGCCAGCAGCAAGGGACAGGGGAGCACTGAAGCTTTCTTT.

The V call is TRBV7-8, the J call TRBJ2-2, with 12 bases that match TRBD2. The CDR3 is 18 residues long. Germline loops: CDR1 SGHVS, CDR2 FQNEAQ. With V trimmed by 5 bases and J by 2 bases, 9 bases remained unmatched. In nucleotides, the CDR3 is TGTGCCAGCAGCCAGCGACTAGCGGGGGCCACTAACACCGGGGAGCTGTTTTTT. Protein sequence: CASSQRLAGATNTGELFF.

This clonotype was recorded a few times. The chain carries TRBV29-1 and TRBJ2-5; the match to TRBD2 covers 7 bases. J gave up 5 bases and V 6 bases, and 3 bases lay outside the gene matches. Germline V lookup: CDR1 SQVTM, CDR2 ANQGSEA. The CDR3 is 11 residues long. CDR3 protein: CSVREGETQYF. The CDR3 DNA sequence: TGCAGCGTCAGGGAGGGGGAGACCCAGTACTTC.

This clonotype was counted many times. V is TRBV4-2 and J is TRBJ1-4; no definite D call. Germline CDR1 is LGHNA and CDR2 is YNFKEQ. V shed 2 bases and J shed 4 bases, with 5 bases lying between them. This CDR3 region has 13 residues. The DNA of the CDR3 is TGTGCCAGCAGCCAACCAGATAATGAAAAACTGTTTTTT. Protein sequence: CASSQPDNEKLFF.

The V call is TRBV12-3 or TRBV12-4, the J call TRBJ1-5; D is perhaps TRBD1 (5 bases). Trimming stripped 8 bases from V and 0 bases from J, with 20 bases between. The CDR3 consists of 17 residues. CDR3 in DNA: TGTGCCAGCGGTCACTCTCGAGTGGACAATAGCAATCAGCCCCAGCATTTT. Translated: CASGHSRVDNSNQPQHF.

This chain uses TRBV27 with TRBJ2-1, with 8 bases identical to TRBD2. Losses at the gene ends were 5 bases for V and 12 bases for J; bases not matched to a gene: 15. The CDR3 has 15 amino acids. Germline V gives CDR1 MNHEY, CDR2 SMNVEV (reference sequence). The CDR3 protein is CASSPLAGSIGRQFF. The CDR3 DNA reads TGTGCCAGCAGTCCCCTAGCGGGTTCCATCGGGAGGCAGTTCTTC.

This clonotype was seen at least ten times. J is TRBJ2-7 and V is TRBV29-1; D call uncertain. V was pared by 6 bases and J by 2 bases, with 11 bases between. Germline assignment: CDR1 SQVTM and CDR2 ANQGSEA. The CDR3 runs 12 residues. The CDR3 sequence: CSVIQETYEQYF. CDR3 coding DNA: TGCAGCGTGATTCAGGAGACCTACGAGCAGTACTTC.

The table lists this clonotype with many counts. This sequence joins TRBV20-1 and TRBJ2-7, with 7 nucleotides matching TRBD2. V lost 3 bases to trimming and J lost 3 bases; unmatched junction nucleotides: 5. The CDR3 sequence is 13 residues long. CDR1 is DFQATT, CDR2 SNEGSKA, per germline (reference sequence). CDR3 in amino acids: CSARNAGVYEQYF. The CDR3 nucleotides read TGCAGTGCTAGGAATGCGGGAGTCTACGAGCAGTACTTC.